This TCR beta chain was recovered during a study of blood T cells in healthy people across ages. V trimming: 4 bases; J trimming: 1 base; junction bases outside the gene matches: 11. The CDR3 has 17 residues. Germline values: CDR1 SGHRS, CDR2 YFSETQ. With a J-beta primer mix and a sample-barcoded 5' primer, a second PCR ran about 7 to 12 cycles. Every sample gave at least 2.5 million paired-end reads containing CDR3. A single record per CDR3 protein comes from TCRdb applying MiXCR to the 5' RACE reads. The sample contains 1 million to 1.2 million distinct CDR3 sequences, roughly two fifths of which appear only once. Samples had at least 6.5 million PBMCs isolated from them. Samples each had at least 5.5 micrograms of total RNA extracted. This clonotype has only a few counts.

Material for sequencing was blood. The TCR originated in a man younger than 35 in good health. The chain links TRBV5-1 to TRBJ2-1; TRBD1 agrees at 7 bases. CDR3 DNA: TGCGCCAGCAGCACCCCTGCGGCAGGGGGTTCCTACAATGAGCAGTTCTTC. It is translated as CASSTPAAGGSYNEQFF.